These 15 T cell receptor beta chains originate from one sample sequenced in a study of blood T cells in healthy people across ages. Sample-barcoded 5' priming and a J-beta primer mix drove a second PCR of roughly 7 to 11 cycles. TCRdb re-derived calls from the 5' RACE reads in MiXCR, one entry per CDR3 protein. Of around 1,500,000 distinct CDR3 sequences in the sample, 42% are singletons; the top ten hold around 8%. The specimen sequenced was blood. These TCRs come from a young woman in good health.

This chain uses TRBV11-2 with TRBJ2-3; possible D gene TRBD1, 8 bases. CDR3 length: 16 residues. V dropped 5 bases and J dropped 2 bases, with 17 bases sitting between them. The germline V gene encodes CDR1 SGHAT and CDR2 FQNNGV. The CDR3 bases are TGTGCCAGCAGCACAGGGGGAGGGGGGGCCACAGATACGCAGTATTTT. It is translated as CASSTGGGGATDTQYF.

This clonotype has just a few counts. V usage is TRBV6-5 and J usage is TRBJ2-7; D is possibly TRBD2 (5 bases). Gene TRBJ2-5 matches the end of the DNA better, so the J call may be wrong. The CDR3 is 13 residues long. The germline CDR1 and CDR2 sequences are MNHEY and SVGAGI. In DNA, the CDR3 is TGTGCCAGCAGTTACTCGACTACTGTGACCCAGTACTTC. Translating it yields CASSYSTTVTQYF.

There are many counts of this clonotype. This chain connects TRBV6-2 or TRBV6-3 to TRBJ2-7, with D tentatively TRBD1 (5 bases). The CDR3 covers 13 residues. V lost 10 bases and J lost 3, with 16 bases in between. Germline CDR1 reads MNHEY; CDR2 reads SVGEGT. The CDR3 nucleotides are TGTGCCACCGTCCGGGCCACAGGCTACGAGCAGTACTTC. As protein: CATVRATGYEQYF.

The genes are TRBV25-1 and TRBJ1-1; D is unclear. Germline CDR1 and CDR2: MGHDK and SYGVNS. Trimming left V 1 base short and J 1 base short, with 7 bases between. This CDR3 is built from 14 residues. Here the CDR3 DNA reads TGTGCCAGCAGTGAATTGATTACGAACACTGAAGCTTTCTTT. Protein sequence: CASSELITNTEAFF.

The chain couples TRBV20-1 to TRBJ2-7, with TRBD2 matching over 8 bases. This CDR3 has 13 residues. The germline gives CDR1 DFQATT, CDR2 SNEGSKA (reference sequence). V dropped 2 bases and J dropped 5; count of bases not matched to a gene: 5. CDR3: CSARKPGGNEQYF. In DNA, the CDR3 is TGCAGTGCTAGAAAACCGGGAGGGAACGAGCAGTACTTC.

The chain combines TRBV10-3 with TRBJ1-4; no reliable D call. Trimming cost V 5 bases and J 6 bases, with 16 bases left between them. The germline gives CDR1 ENHRY, CDR2 SYGVKD. This CDR3 is built from 15 residues. CDR3 DNA sequence: TGTGCCATCAGTCCGGTCCGGGCCGACGATGAAAAACTGTTTTTT. Translation gives CAISPVRADDEKLFF.

CDR3: CASSSLADATYEQYF. CDR3 sequence (DNA): TGTGCCAGCAGTTCTCTAGCGGATGCAACCTACGAGCAGTACTTC. The chain couples TRBV7-8 to TRBJ2-7; 7 bases fit TRBD2. From germline, CDR1 is SGHVS and CDR2 FQNEAQ. The CDR3 is 15 residues long. The V gene end was trimmed by 6 bases and the J gene end by 2 bases; junction bases not matched to a gene: 10.

Only a few counts were recorded for this clonotype. V is TRBV7-6 and J is TRBJ2-1, with 7 bases lining up with TRBD1. Germline V gene lookup returns CDR1 SGHVS and CDR2 FNYEAQ. V lost 4 bases and J lost 4; bases outside the gene matches: 10. CDR3 length: 16 amino acids. The CDR3 DNA sequence: TGTGCCAGCAGCTCTCAGCCGGGACAGACTTACAATGAGCAGTTCTTC. Translation gives CASSSQPGQTYNEQFF.

This clonotype was picked up a small number of times. This sequence joins TRBV11-2 and TRBJ2-3, with TRBD2 matching 10 bases. Unmatched junction bases numbered 5, after V lost 1 base and J lost 1 base. Germline values: CDR1 SGHAT, CDR2 FQNNGV. CDR3 size: 17 residues. The CDR3 spells CASSLGLAGVGTDTQYF. CDR3 DNA sequence: TGTGCCAGCAGCTTAGGGCTAGCGGGAGTAGGCACAGATACGCAGTATTTT.

This clonotype was counted only a few times. The chain carries TRBV28 and TRBJ2-7, with no clear D. Trimming cost V 3 bases and J 6 bases, with 9 bases left between them. The CDR3 length is 12 residues. Germline V gene data show CDR1 as MDHEN and CDR2 as SYDVKM. The CDR3 DNA sequence: TGTGCCAGCAGTTTGGCGGTGTCCGAGCAGTACTTC. Translation: CASSLAVSEQYF.

J is TRBJ2-7 and V is TRBV5-5; D uncertain. The J call is doubtful: the DNA matches TRBJ2-5 better. Germline CDR1 SGHKS, CDR2 YYEKEE (reference sequence). The CDR3 extends over 12 amino acids. The CDR3 is CASSSQPETQYF. DNA for the CDR3: TGTGCCAGCAGCTCGCAGCCCGAGACCCAGTACTTC.

CDR3 sequence (DNA): TGCAGTGCTAGACCCCCCCACCGCGTCGGCTACAATGAGCAGTTCTTC. This gives the protein CSARPPHRVGYNEQFF. J is TRBJ2-1 and V is TRBV20-1; no reliable D call. The CDR3 extends over 16 amino acids. Germline CDR1 DFQATT, CDR2 SNEGSKA (reference sequence). Trimming cost V 2 bases and J 3 bases, with 17 bases left between them.

This chain links TRBV29-1 with TRBJ1-4; D is unclear. The length of the CDR3 is 13 residues. CDR1 is SQVTM, CDR2 ANQGSEA, per germline. Trimming pared 5 bases from V and 6 bases from J, leaving 13 bases between. CDR3 bases: TGCAGCGTTCGAGGGTTAGAGTATGAAAAACTGTTTTTT. Amino acids: CSVRGLEYEKLFF.

The rearrangement uses TRBV29-1 and TRBJ2-3; D gene ambiguous. Trimming took 5 bases from V and 0 from J, leaving 15 bases between them. The CDR3 totals 15 residues. Germline V gives CDR1 SQVTM, CDR2 ANQGSEA. The CDR3 loop reads CSVNGASASTDTQYF. The DNA for the CDR3 is TGCAGCGTTAACGGAGCTTCAGCTAGCACAGATACGCAGTATTTT.

This rearrangement joins TRBV12-3 or TRBV12-4 to TRBJ1-4; 8 bases fit TRBD1. CDR3 size: 13 residues. J gave up 3 bases and V 9 bases, and 3 bases lay outside the gene matches. The CDR3, as DNA: TGTGCCAGTCAGGGGGCGGCTAATGAAAAACTGTTTTTT. This encodes CASQGAANEKLFF.